Below, 24 T cell receptor beta chains from the same sample are listed, as sequenced in a study of identical twins. MiXCR was run by TCRdb on the 5' RACE reads, yielding one entry per CDR3 protein. The top ten hold about 5.8% of the sample, which has about 220,000 distinct CDR3 sequences, around 7.6% seen once. This sample also appeared in a second study, on yellow fever vaccine responses in identical twins.

Sequencing used CD8+ T cells sorted from blood. The receptors shown here come from a young woman in good health.

There are a few counts of this clonotype. The chain joins TRBV5-1 to TRBJ1-3; no clear D. This CDR3 spans 15 amino acids. From germline, CDR1 is SGHRS and CDR2 YFSETQ. The V end lost 0 bases, the J end lost 0 bases, and 7 bases lay between the germline ends. CDR3 sequence reads: CASSLGLSSGNTIYF. DNA of the CDR3: TGCGCCAGCAGCTTGGGACTAAGCTCTGGAAACACCATATATTTT.

In DNA form, the CDR3 reads TGTGCCAGTAGTATTCTAGCGGGATATCACGAGCAGTACTTC. Its protein is CASSILAGYHEQYF. The chain has TRBV19 and TRBJ2-7; 9 bases align to TRBD2. The CDR3 has 14 residues. Germline V gives CDR1 LNHDA, CDR2 SQIVND (reference sequence). J gave up 5 bases and V 3 bases, and 5 bases lay outside the gene matches. Supplemented by reference TRBV19 and TRBJ2-7, the full variable domain reads DGGITQSPKYLFRKEGQNVTLSCEQNLNHDAMYWYRQDPGQGLRLIYYSQIVNDFQKGDIAEGYSVSREKKESFPLTVTSAQKNPTAFYLCASSILAGYHEQYFGPGTRLTVT.

This chain connects TRBV7-9 to TRBJ2-5, with 7 bases matching TRBD2. This CDR3 is built from 15 residues. CDR1 is SEHNR and CDR2 is FQNEAQ in the germline V gene (reference sequence). Trimming took 5 bases from V and 2 from J; bases not matched to a gene: 8. The CDR3 region is CASSQRDGLQETQYF. CDR3 DNA: TGTGCCAGCAGCCAGCGGGACGGCCTGCAAGAGACCCAGTACTTC.

This clonotype was found many times. The rearrangement links TRBV7-9 to TRBJ1-1; D gene unclear. The germline CDR1 and CDR2 sequences are SEHNR and FQNEAQ (reference sequence). CDR3 length: 14 amino acids. With 0 bases removed from V and 0 bases from J, the gap between germline ends came to 5 bases. CDR3 sequence reads: CASSLAGLNTEAFF. CDR3 nucleotide sequence: TGTGCCAGCAGCTTAGCAGGTTTGAACACTGAAGCTTTCTTT.

This clonotype occurred a few times. The CDR3 region has the DNA TGCAGTGCCCAGAATAACGGACAGGACGGCAACGGCTACACCTTC. Protein sequence: CSAQNNGQDGNGYTF. The rearrangement uses TRBV20-1 and TRBJ1-2; 7 nucleotides align to TRBD1. CDR1 is DFQATT, CDR2 SNEGSKA, per germline (reference sequence). The junction had 18 bases not matched to a gene; V was cut back by 6 bases and J by 8 bases. The CDR3 has 15 amino acids.

In its sample, this clonotype was seen many times. This chain connects TRBV29-1 to TRBJ2-1; 10 nucleotides agree with TRBD1. There are 14 residues in the CDR3. V dropped 7 bases and J dropped 2; count of bases not matched to a gene: 5. Germline CDR1 SQVTM, CDR2 ANQGSEA. The CDR3 here is CSATGTGAYNEQFF. The CDR3 region has the DNA TGCAGCGCAACGGGGACAGGGGCCTACAATGAGCAGTTCTTC.

This clonotype was seen many times. The V and J genes are TRBV27 and TRBJ2-7; possible D gene TRBD2, 5 bases. The germline V gene has CDR1 MNHEY and CDR2 SMNVEV (reference sequence). Trimming cost V 2 bases and J 2 bases, with 13 bases left between them. This CDR3 is built from 15 residues. The CDR3 protein is CASSLGSDSPYEQYF. CDR3 DNA: TGTGCCAGCAGTTTAGGGTCGGACTCGCCCTACGAGCAGTACTTC.

This clonotype was recorded many times. The chain carries TRBV15 and TRBJ1-6; no clear D. This CDR3 has 16 residues. Germline V gives CDR1 LNHNV, CDR2 YYDKDF (reference sequence). The ends were cut back, 0 bases at V and 7 bases at J, with 13 bases in the middle. DNA of the CDR3: TGTGCCACCAGCAGAGATAGCCTAGGGAAGAATTCACCCCTCCACTTT. Protein: CATSRDSLGKNSPLHF.

This clonotype showed up just a few times. The V and J genes are TRBV28 and TRBJ2-5; TRBD2 might be the D (6 bases). The CDR3 covers 14 residues. V lost 6 bases to trimming and J lost 3 bases, with 14 bases between them. Germline CDR1 is MDHEN and CDR2 is SYDVKM. CDR3 nucleotides: TGTGCCAGCAGCCCGGGACTTCGAAAAGAGACCCAGTACTTC. Protein sequence: CASSPGLRKETQYF. Full variable domain (remainder filled in from reference TRBV28 and TRBJ2-5): DVKVTQSSRYLVKRTGEKVFLECVQDMDHENMFWYRQDPGLGLRLIYFSYDVKMKEKGDIPEGYSVSREKKERFSLILESASTNQTSMYLCASSPGLRKETQYFGPGTRLLVL.

The CDR3 sequence: CASRRDRTSDYNEQFF. The CDR3 bases are TGTGCAAGTCGTCGTGATCGGACTAGCGACTACAATGAGCAGTTCTTC. The rearrangement links TRBV12-2 to TRBJ2-1; TRBD2 is the table's D call, not checked against the DNA. TRBV12-2 is designated a pseudogene. This CDR3 has 16 residues.

The rearrangement links TRBV6-5 to TRBJ2-3, with 10 bases fitting TRBD2. The CDR3 extends over 15 amino acids. V lost 4 bases and J lost 5; bases outside the gene matches: 6. Germline CDR1 MNHEY, CDR2 SVGAGI. The CDR3 protein is CASSLSGGAVDTQYF. CDR3 nucleotides: TGTGCCAGCAGTTTAAGCGGGGGGGCAGTAGATACGCAGTATTTT.

The chain recombines TRBV2 with TRBJ2-5, with D unclear. The CDR3 has 14 residues. Trimming left V 3 bases short and J 3 bases short, with 11 bases between. Germline V gene lookup returns CDR1 SNHLY and CDR2 FYNNEI. CDR3 loop: CASSDWLTEETQYF. DNA of the CDR3: TGTGCCAGCAGTGATTGGCTCACCGAAGAGACCCAGTACTTC.

This clonotype was observed once. The rearrangement uses TRBV14 and TRBJ2-1; D tentatively reads TRBD1 or TRBD2 (5 bases each). This CDR3 has 18 amino acids. In germline, CDR1 is SGHDN, CDR2 FVKESK. Trimming pared 4 bases from V and 6 bases from J, leaving 25 bases between. The DNA for the CDR3 is TGTGCCAGCAGCCCCCGGGCTGGGGCGAGGGGCCTGGGCAATGAGCAGTTCTTC. Residues: CASSPRAGARGLGNEQFF.

This clonotype was seen only once. CDR3 DNA: TGTGCCAGCAGCCTCAAGCGGGAGTCCCCCTACTACGAGCAGTACTTC. Protein: CASSLKRESPYYEQYF. The chain uses TRBV12-3 or TRBV12-4 and TRBJ2-7; 8 nucleotides align to TRBD2. With V trimmed by 6 bases and J by 3 bases, 13 bases remained unmatched. This CDR3 comprises 16 residues.

In this sample, this clonotype turned up many times. In DNA, the CDR3 is TGTGCCACCAGCAGAGAAGGGGTAGGAGGGTACGAGACCCAGTACTTC. This sequence encodes CATSREGVGGYETQYF. The J gene is TRBJ2-5, the V gene TRBV15; a weak D match, TRBD2 (6 bases). There are 16 residues in the CDR3. Trimming left V 0 bases short and J 5 bases short, with 16 bases between. Germline CDR1 LNHNV, CDR2 YYDKDF (reference sequence).

This clonotype was detected ten times or more. V usage is TRBV2 and J usage is TRBJ1-1, with D hard to call. The CDR3 is made up of 14 amino acids. The V gene's germline CDR1 is SNHLY and CDR2 FYNNEI. Trimming removed 5 bases from V and 3 bases from J, with 13 bases in between. As DNA, the CDR3 is TGTGCCAGCAGTCCCCTCCTTGGGGACACTGAAGCTTTCTTT. This sequence encodes CASSPLLGDTEAFF.

This clonotype has a count of ten or more. The chain uses TRBV7-9 and TRBJ2-1; D unresolved. This CDR3 contains 13 residues. Trimming took 2 bases from V and 8 from J, leaving 10 bases between them. Germline values: CDR1 SEHNR, CDR2 FQNEAQ (reference sequence). The CDR3: CASSLWQKDEQFF. For the CDR3, the DNA is TGTGCCAGCAGCTTATGGCAGAAGGATGAGCAGTTCTTC.

This clonotype turned up a few times. The chain combines TRBV12-3 or TRBV12-4 with TRBJ2-5; no clear D. V lost 1 base to trimming and J lost 4 bases, with 4 bases between them. The length of the CDR3 is 12 residues. The CDR3 reads CASSLDAETQYF. In nucleotides, the CDR3 is TGTGCCAGCAGTTTAGATGCAGAGACCCAGTACTTC.

This clonotype was seen repeatedly, ten times or more. J is TRBJ1-2 and V is TRBV29-1, with TRBD1 matching over 10 bases. The length of the CDR3 is 13 residues. With 8 bases clipped from V and 2 bases from J, the junction kept 5 bases outside the gene matches. From germline, CDR1 is SQVTM and CDR2 ANQGSEA. CDR3 residues: CSPRTGGNYGYTF. CDR3 DNA: TGCAGCCCCCGGACAGGGGGAAACTATGGCTACACCTTC.

This clonotype was observed a handful of times. CDR3 loop: CASSLGKDEQFF. DNA for the CDR3: TGCGCCAGCAGCTTAGGGAAGGATGAGCAGTTCTTC. The chain couples TRBV5-1 to TRBJ2-1; D is undetermined. V shed 2 bases and J shed 8 bases, with 8 bases lying between them. The CDR3 length is 12 residues. Germline values: CDR1 SGHRS, CDR2 YFSETQ.

In this sample, this clonotype turned up a few times. DNA for the CDR3: TGCGCCAGCAGCCGGAGACTAGCGGGGGACGTAGATACGCAGTATTTT. Translating it yields CASSRRLAGDVDTQYF. This chain links TRBV4-1 with TRBJ2-3, with 12 bases identical to TRBD2. From germline, CDR1 is MGHRA and CDR2 YSYEKL. V lost 4 bases, J lost 5 bases, and 7 bases stayed unmatched. The CDR3 runs 16 residues.

This clonotype was observed many times. The gene calls are TRBV29-1 and TRBJ2-2; D is unclear. CDR1 and CDR2 (germline): SQVTM, ANQGSEA. The V end lost 4 bases, the J end lost 1 base, and 4 bases lay between the germline ends. There are 12 residues in the CDR3. CDR3: CSVVWNTGELFF. CDR3 nucleotide sequence: TGCAGCGTTGTGTGGAACACCGGGGAGCTGTTTTTT.

This clonotype is labeled medium-sized (0.01 to 0.1%). This sequence joins TRBV2 and TRBJ2-1, with D tentatively TRBD1 (5 bases). Germline V gene lookup returns CDR1 SNHLY and CDR2 FYNNEI. The CDR3 length is 17 residues. V was clipped by 1 base and J by 1 base, with 14 bases between them. In nucleotides, the CDR3 is TGTGCCAGCAGTGAAGGGCGTCAGGGATGGTCCTACAATGAGCAGTTCTTC. Protein product: CASSEGRQGWSYNEQFF. Drawing the rest from reference TRBV2 and TRBJ2-1, the complete variable domain is EPEVTQTPSHQVTQMGQEVILRCVPISNHLYFYWYRQILGQKVEFLVSFYNNEISEKSEIFDDQFSVERPDGSNFTLKIRSTKLEDSAMYFCASSEGRQGWSYNEQFFGPGTRLTVL.

This clonotype was recorded a few times. The rearrangement links TRBV2 to TRBJ2-1; TRBD2 agrees at 10 bases. The CDR3 runs to 15 residues. V shed 7 bases and J 4 bases; nucleotides not matched to a gene: 7. Germline lookup yields CDR1 SNHLY and CDR2 FYNNEI. The CDR3 sequence is CASKTGLALYNEQFF. CDR3 DNA: TGTGCCAGCAAGACGGGACTAGCGCTTTACAATGAGCAGTTCTTC. Drawing the rest from reference TRBV2 and TRBJ2-1, the complete variable domain is EPEVTQTPSHQVTQMGQEVILRCVPISNHLYFYWYRQILGQKVEFLVSFYNNEISEKSEIFDDQFSVERPDGSNFTLKIRSTKLEDSAMYFCASKTGLALYNEQFFGPGTRLTVL.